This T cell receptor (beta chain) was profiled in a study of vaccination and CD4 T cells after COVID-19. Study-wide context: Post-vaccine sample collection happened at a median of approximately 70 days after dose two, ranging 14 to 241.

Regarding this clonotype: Its cognate antigen is unknown.

Treatment reported: approximately 9-day PBMC culture with coronavirus spike peptide pools or control peptides (ViraFEST assay). CDR3 size: 14 residues. The germline V gene has CDR1 MNHNS and CDR2 SASEGT. V trimming: 6 bases; J trimming: 12 bases; junction bases outside the gene matches: 15. Sequencing of the DNA from cultured CD4+ T cells was carried out with the Oncomine TCR Beta short-read assay. Each CDR3 protein gets one entry after TCRdb re-called the PCR reads with MiXCR. The data contain around 13,000 distinct CDR3 sequences, about 72% of them singletons. The chain recombines TRBV6-1 with TRBJ1-2; 8 bases are shared with TRBD1. Sequenced sample: CD4+ T cells from blood, cultured in vitro. The clonotype was recovered from a human donor who had recovered from COVID-19. CDR3 in amino acids: CASRSTQGALGNTF. The CDR3 nucleotides are TGTGCCAGCAGGTCAACCCAGGGGGCCCTGGGAAACACCTTC.